This T cell receptor (beta chain) was recovered during a study of blood T cell repertoires in COVID-19. This table comes from immunoSEQ multiplex PCR, and its TCRdb copy is limited to in-frame clones, with some not included. The repertoire holds about 87,000 clones, with roughly 86% as singletons. Between the trimmed V and J ends, which lost 0 bases and 4 bases, there was a span of 13 bases. In germline, CDR1 is LGHNA, CDR2 YSLEER. CDR3 length: 16 residues. This clone has more than one count but fewer than ten. This sample also contains other DNA sequences that code for the same CDR3. The receptor was derived from a human donor in a cohort sampled during active COVID-19. Sequencing was performed on peripheral blood. This sequence joins TRBV4-3 and TRBJ1-5, with a possible D match to TRBD1 (5 bases). CDR3 DNA sequence: TGCGCCAGCAGCCAAGATCTCCGGGGGGGAAATCAGCCCCAGCATTTT. This translates into CASSQDLRGGNQPQHF.